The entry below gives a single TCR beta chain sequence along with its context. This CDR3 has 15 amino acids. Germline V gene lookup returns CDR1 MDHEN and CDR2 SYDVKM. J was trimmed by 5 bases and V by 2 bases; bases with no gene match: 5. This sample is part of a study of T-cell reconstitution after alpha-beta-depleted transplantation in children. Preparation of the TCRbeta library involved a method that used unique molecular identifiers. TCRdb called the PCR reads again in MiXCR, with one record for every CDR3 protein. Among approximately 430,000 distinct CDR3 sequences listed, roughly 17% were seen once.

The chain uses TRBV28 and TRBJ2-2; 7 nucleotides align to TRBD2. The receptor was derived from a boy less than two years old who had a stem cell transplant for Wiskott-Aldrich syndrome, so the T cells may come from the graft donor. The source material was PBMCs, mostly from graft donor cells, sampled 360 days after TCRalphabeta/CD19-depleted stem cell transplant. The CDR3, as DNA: TGTGCCAGCAGTTTAGCGGGGGAGGGAACCGGGGAGCTGTTTTTT. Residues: CASSLAGEGTGELFF.